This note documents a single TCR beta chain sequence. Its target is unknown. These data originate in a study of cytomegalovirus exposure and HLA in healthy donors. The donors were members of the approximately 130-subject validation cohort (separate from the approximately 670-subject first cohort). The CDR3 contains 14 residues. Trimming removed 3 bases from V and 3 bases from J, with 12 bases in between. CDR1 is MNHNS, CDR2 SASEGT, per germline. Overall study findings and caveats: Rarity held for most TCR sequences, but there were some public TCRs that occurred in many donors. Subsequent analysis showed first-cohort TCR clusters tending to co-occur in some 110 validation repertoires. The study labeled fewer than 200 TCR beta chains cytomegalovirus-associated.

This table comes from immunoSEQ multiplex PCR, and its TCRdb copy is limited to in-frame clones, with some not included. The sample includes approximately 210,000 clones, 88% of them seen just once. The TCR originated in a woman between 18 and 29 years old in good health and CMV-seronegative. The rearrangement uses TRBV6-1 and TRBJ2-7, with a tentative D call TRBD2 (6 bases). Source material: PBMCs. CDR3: CASSEAGWDYEQYF. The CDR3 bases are TGTGCCAGCAGTGAGGCGGGATGGGACTACGAGCAGTACTTC.